The 28 T cell receptor beta chains in this list originate from one sample, sequenced in a study of CD8 T cells in Susac syndrome. An input of 0.5 to 1 ug of RNA was subjected to reverse transcription using random hexamers. TCRdb passed the immunoSEQ multiplex PCR reads through MiXCR, listing each CDR3 protein once. The sample lists fewer than 90,000 distinct CDR3 sequences; 93% were seen once. Material: CD8+ T cells from PBMCs. These receptors came from a human donor with Susac syndrome.

The J gene is TRBJ2-3, the V gene TRBV18; 10 bases are shared with TRBD2. The germline V gene encodes CDR1 KGHSH and CDR2 LQKENI. The junction had 9 bases not matched to a gene; V was cut back by 1 base and J by 2 bases. This CDR3 region has 18 residues. The CDR3 nucleotides read TGTGCCAGCTCACCACTCGCCCCTAGCGGGAGCGTCACAGATACGCAGTATTTT. Translation gives CASSPLAPSGSVTDTQYF. Full variable domain (missing parts from reference TRBV18 and TRBJ2-3): NAGVMQNPRHLVRRRGQEARLRCSPMKGHSHVYWYRQLPEEGLKFMVYLQKENIIDESGMPKERFSAEFPKEGPSILRIQQVVRGDSAAYFCASSPLAPSGSVTDTQYFGPGTRLTVL.

The gene calls are TRBV9 and TRBJ2-5; 8 bases fit TRBD1. V shed 3 bases, J shed 2 bases, and the junction held 3 bases outside the gene matches. This CDR3 region has 14 residues. Germline assignment: CDR1 SGDLS and CDR2 YYNGEE. The CDR3 nucleotides read TGTGCCAGCAGCGACGGGACAGGACAAGAGACCCAGTACTTC. This gives the protein CASSDGTGQETQYF.

The table lists this clonotype with a few counts. This chain connects TRBV4-1 to TRBJ2-5; 7 bases are a match to TRBD1. From germline, CDR1 is MGHRA and CDR2 YSYEKL. This CDR3 is 15 amino acids long. V lost 2 bases and J lost 4; bases outside the gene matches: 7. The CDR3 nucleotides read TGCGCCAGCAGCCAACCTGACAGGGCGGGAGAGACCCAGTACTTC. Translation: CASSQPDRAGETQYF.

The chain has TRBV5-1 and TRBJ2-1; 14 bases fit TRBD2. CDR1 and CDR2 (germline): SGHRS, YFSETQ. The CDR3 totals 16 residues. J lost 9 bases, V lost 4 bases, and 9 bases had no gene match. CDR3 amino acids: CASSPTTSGGAGEQFF. The CDR3 region has the DNA TGCGCCAGCAGCCCGACGACTAGCGGGGGGGCGGGTGAGCAGTTCTTC.

The chain carries TRBV5-1 and TRBJ2-3; the D is unclear. CDR1 is SGHRS and CDR2 is YFSETQ in the germline V gene. This CDR3 contains 16 residues. With 0 bases removed from V and 8 bases from J, the gap between germline ends came to 19 bases. The CDR3 region has the DNA TGCGCCAGCAGCTTGGGGACCAATCCCGCGCGAGGTACGCAGTATTTT. This translates into CASSLGTNPARGTQYF.

This sequence joins TRBV12-3 or TRBV12-4 and TRBJ2-3; a weak D match, TRBD2 (6 bases). Trimming took off 2 bases at V and 4 bases at J, with 10 bases between the two ends. The CDR3 extends over 14 amino acids. The DNA for the CDR3 is TGTGCCAGCAGTTTAAGACTAGACCCAGATACGCAGTATTTT. Translating it yields CASSLRLDPDTQYF.

This clonotype was detected only a few times. This chain uses TRBV3-1 with TRBJ2-6, with D hard to call. V was cut by 1 base and J by 2 bases, with 0 bases left in between. Germline V gene data show CDR1 as LGHDT and CDR2 as YNNKEL (reference sequence). The CDR3 is 13 amino acids. The CDR3 DNA reads TGTGCCAGCAGCCAAGCTGGGGCCAACGTCCTGACTTTC. It is translated as CASSQAGANVLTF.

The chain has TRBV10-3 and TRBJ2-2; 9 bases are shared with TRBD1. This CDR3 comprises 15 residues. V shed 3 bases and J 4 bases; nucleotides not matched to a gene: 3. Germline CDR1 and CDR2: ENHRY and SYGVKD. CDR3 amino acids: CAISEQGAVTGELFF. CDR3 in DNA: TGTGCCATCAGTGAACAGGGGGCGGTCACCGGGGAGCTGTTTTTT.

The rearrangement uses TRBV2 and TRBJ2-1; 12 bases are a match to TRBD2. This CDR3 is built from 21 residues. Germline V lookup: CDR1 SNHLY, CDR2 FYNNEI. J was trimmed by 0 bases and V by 6 bases; bases with no gene match: 18. This CDR3 reads CASSRRAGTSGLDSSYNEQFF. The CDR3 nucleotides are TGTGCCAGCAGCCGCAGAGCCGGGACTAGCGGGCTAGACAGCTCCTACAATGAGCAGTTCTTC. Complete variable domain (other parts from reference TRBV2 and TRBJ2-1): EPEVTQTPSHQVTQMGQEVILRCVPISNHLYFYWYRQILGQKVEFLVSFYNNEISEKSEIFDDQFSVERPDGSNFTLKIRSTKLEDSAMYFCASSRRAGTSGLDSSYNEQFFGPGTRLTVL.

The chain has TRBV7-2 and TRBJ2-3; 7 bases align to TRBD2. There are 16 residues in the CDR3. In germline, CDR1 is SGHTA, CDR2 FQGNSA. The V gene end was trimmed by 5 bases and the J gene end by 0 bases; junction bases not matched to a gene: 8. The CDR3 sequence: CASSRALAASTDTQYF. The CDR3 DNA is TGTGCCAGCAGCAGAGCCCTAGCGGCTAGCACAGATACGCAGTATTTT.

The chain's CDR3 is CASSASGGAISGELFF. In nucleotides, the CDR3 is TGTGCCAGCAGTGCTAGCGGGGGGGCGATATCCGGGGAGCTGTTTTTT. The chain is built from TRBV2 and TRBJ2-2, with 12 bases identical to TRBD2. Germline values: CDR1 SNHLY, CDR2 FYNNEI. The trim removed 4 bases at V and 6 bases at J, leaving 6 bases unmatched. This CDR3 has 16 amino acids.

CDR3 sequence (DNA): TGTGCCAGCAGCTTAAAAGCAGGGGTTAGCGCTGAAGCTTTCTTT. It encodes CASSLKAGVSAEAFF. The chain recombines TRBV7-9 with TRBJ1-1, with D perhaps matching TRBD1 (6 bases). Germline loops: CDR1 SEHNR, CDR2 FQNEAQ (reference sequence). The CDR3 covers 15 residues. V dropped 2 bases and J dropped 6 bases, with 16 bases sitting between them.

This rearrangement joins TRBV7-9 to TRBJ2-6; D not certain. Germline CDR1 SEHNR, CDR2 FQNEAQ (reference sequence). The CDR3 loop spans 18 amino acids. Trimming pared 4 bases from V and 0 bases from J, leaving 16 bases between. The CDR3 is CASSSAKFTDSGANVLTF. The DNA of the CDR3 is TGTGCCAGCAGCTCCGCCAAATTCACCGACTCTGGGGCCAACGTCCTGACTTTC.

This chain joins TRBV27 and TRBJ2-7; 11 nucleotides line up with TRBD2. Germline loops: CDR1 MNHEY, CDR2 SMNVEV (reference sequence). The CDR3 runs 16 residues. After removal of 3 bases from V and 3 bases from J, the junction contained 7 bases not matched to a gene. For the CDR3, the DNA is TGTGCCAGCAGTTTTGGGACTAGCGGCACCTTCTACGAGCAGTACTTC. Residues: CASSFGTSGTFYEQYF.

The rearrangement joins TRBV5-1 to TRBJ2-2; weak D call: TRBD1 (6 bases). The ends were cut back, 7 bases at V and 3 bases at J, with 19 bases in the middle. CDR3 length: 16 amino acids. Germline values: CDR1 SGHRS, CDR2 YFSETQ. In DNA form, the CDR3 reads TGCGCCAGCCTTCACTCGGCAGGGGACGACACCGGGGAGCTGTTTTTT. This codes for CASLHSAGDDTGELFF.

J is TRBJ1-5 and V is TRBV27; 8 positions match TRBD1. This CDR3 comprises 15 residues. V shed 6 bases and J 4 bases; nucleotides not matched to a gene: 8. Germline CDR1 is MNHEY and CDR2 is SMNVEV (reference sequence). The CDR3 loop reads CASSRQGRSNQPQHF. The CDR3 coding sequence is TGTGCCAGCAGCCGACAGGGGAGGTCGAATCAGCCCCAGCATTTT.

The V gene is TRBV6-5, the J gene TRBJ1-2, with a weak D call TRBD1 (6 bases). The germline CDR1 and CDR2 sequences are MNHEY and SVGAGI. V was shortened by 4 bases and J by 1 base, with 19 bases between the two germline ends. The CDR3 covers 17 residues. In DNA form, the CDR3 reads TGTGCCAGCAGTTTACAGGGCCATTCCCCCCTTAACTATGGCTACACCTTC. Residues: CASSLQGHSPLNYGYTF.

CDR3 in DNA: TGTGCCAGCAGTTTACCACCATACAATGAGCAGTTCTTC. Translating it yields CASSLPPYNEQFF. The chain has TRBV12-3 or TRBV12-4 and TRBJ2-1; D unclear. The CDR3 is made up of 13 amino acids. V was clipped by 2 bases and J by 4 bases, with 6 bases between them.

The chain recombines TRBV4-1 with TRBJ2-1; D not certain. Deletions cut 1 base from V and 7 bases from J, with 11 bases between. From germline, CDR1 is MGHRA and CDR2 YSYEKL. CDR3 length: 14 residues. The CDR3 reads CASSQVRPTNEQFF. The CDR3 DNA sequence: TGCGCCAGCAGCCAAGTTCGACCTACAAATGAGCAGTTCTTC.

The chain recombines TRBV5-4 with TRBJ1-4; tentatively, D is TRBD1 (5 bases). CDR3 size: 15 residues. Germline V gene sequence: CDR1 SGHNT, CDR2 YYREEE (reference sequence). The V end was cut by 9 bases, the J end by 3 bases, with 18 bases between. The CDR3 coding sequence is TGTGCCACCGGTAGATACCGGGGGTCTAATGAAAAACTGTTTTTT. Protein product: CATGRYRGSNEKLFF. Full variable domain (rest looked up from reference TRBV5-4 and TRBJ1-4): ETGVTQSPTHLIKTRGQQVTLRCSSQSGHNTVSWYQQALGQGPQFIFQYYREEENGRGNFPPRFSGLQFPNYSSELNVNALELDDSALYLCATGRYRGSNEKLFFGSGTQLSVL.

The chain is built from TRBV9 and TRBJ1-1, with a weak D call TRBD1 (5 bases). From germline, CDR1 is SGDLS and CDR2 YYNGEE. CDR3 length: 16 amino acids. The V end was cut by 4 bases, the J end by 0 bases, with 16 bases between. CDR3 nucleotide sequence: TGTGCCAGCAGCCCCCCCCTAGGGGCCATGAACACTGAAGCTTTCTTT. It encodes CASSPPLGAMNTEAFF.

The chain employs TRBV12-5 and TRBJ1-2; tentative D call: TRBD1 (6 bases). Germline CDR1 is LGHNT and CDR2 is FRNRAP. This CDR3 has 16 amino acids. Trimming shortened V by 2 bases and J by 4 bases, and 17 bases separated the two germline ends. The CDR3 loop is CASGLPRVTGSYGYTF. DNA of the CDR3: TGTGCTAGTGGTTTGCCACGGGTGACAGGATCCTATGGCTACACCTTC.

The V call is TRBV6-5, the J call TRBJ2-1; D assignment may be TRBD1 or TRBD2 (6 bases each). The CDR3 consists of 14 residues. Per the germline V gene, CDR1 is MNHEY and CDR2 is SVGAGI. Trimming stripped 6 bases from V and 7 bases from J, with 16 bases between. This CDR3 is CASRTKRGANEQFF. DNA of the CDR3: TGTGCCAGCAGGACGAAGAGGGGGGCGAATGAGCAGTTCTTC.

This clonotype occurred once. The rearrangement links TRBV28 to TRBJ2-7; D remains unclear. The V end lost 7 bases, the J end lost 5 bases, and 12 bases lay between the germline ends. This CDR3 has 12 amino acids. Germline loops: CDR1 MDHEN, CDR2 SYDVKM. The CDR3 loop is CASTPRVDEQYF. The CDR3 DNA is TGTGCCAGCACCCCACGGGTGGACGAGCAGTACTTC.

The chain links TRBV15 to TRBJ1-5, with a tentative D call TRBD1 (6 bases). The V end was cut by 5 bases, the J end by 3 bases, with 8 bases between. The germline CDR1 and CDR2 sequences are LNHNV and YYDKDF (reference sequence). This CDR3 comprises 13 residues. The DNA for the CDR3 is TGTGCCACCAGCGACAGGCTCAATCAGCCCCAGCATTTT. It is translated as CATSDRLNQPQHF.

V usage is TRBV27 and J usage is TRBJ2-5, with TRBD2 matching 10 bases. CDR3 length: 16 residues. Germline assignment: CDR1 MNHEY and CDR2 SMNVEV (reference sequence). V lost 1 base to trimming and J lost 2 bases; unmatched junction nucleotides: 4. The CDR3 loop reads CASSLFGSGRQETQYF. The CDR3 coding sequence is TGTGCCAGCAGTTTATTTGGTAGCGGGAGGCAAGAGACCCAGTACTTC.

The chain combines TRBV30 with TRBJ1-5; possibly TRBD1 for D (5 bases). This CDR3 has 15 amino acids. Per germline, CDR1 GTSNPN and CDR2 SVGIG (reference sequence). The V end was cut by 3 bases, the J end by 2 bases, with 14 bases between. This CDR3 is CAWSDLRGGNQPQHF. Written as DNA, the CDR3 is TGTGCCTGGAGCGACCTAAGAGGGGGCAATCAGCCCCAGCATTTT.

V usage is TRBV6-2 or TRBV6-3 and J usage is TRBJ2-1, with D uncertain. The germline gives CDR1 MNHEY, CDR2 SVGEGT. This CDR3 has 11 amino acids. V was trimmed by 7 bases and J by 9 bases, leaving 10 bases between them. CDR3 amino acids: CASTGSGEQFF. CDR3 nucleotide sequence: TGTGCCAGCACGGGTTCAGGTGAGCAGTTCTTC.